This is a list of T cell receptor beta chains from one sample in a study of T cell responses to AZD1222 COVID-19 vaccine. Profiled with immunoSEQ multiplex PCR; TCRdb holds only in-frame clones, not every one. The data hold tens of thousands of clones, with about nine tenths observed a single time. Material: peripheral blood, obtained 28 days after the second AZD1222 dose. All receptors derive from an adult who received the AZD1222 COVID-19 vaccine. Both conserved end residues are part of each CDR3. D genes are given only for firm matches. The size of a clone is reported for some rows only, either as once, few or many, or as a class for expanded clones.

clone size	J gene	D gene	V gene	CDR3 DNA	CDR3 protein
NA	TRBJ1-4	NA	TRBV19	TGTGCCAGTAGTTCCCGGAGTTTTTACGAAAAACTGTTTTTT	CASSSRSFYEKLFF
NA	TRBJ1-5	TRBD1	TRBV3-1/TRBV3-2	TGTGCCAGTCCTCCCGGGACAGTTAACTTCTACCCGGGCAATCAGCCCCAGCATTTT	CASPPGTVNFYPGNQPQHF
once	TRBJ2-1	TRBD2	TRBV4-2	TGTGCCAGCAGCCAAGCGGGACTAGCGGGAGTAGGGTCGGGGAAAAGGGATGAGCAGTTCTTC	CASSQAGLAGVGSGKRDEQFF
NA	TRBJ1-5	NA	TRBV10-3	TGTGCCATCAGTGAGTCCACGGGGGGCGATCACCAGCCCCAGCATTTT	CAISESTGGDHQPQHF
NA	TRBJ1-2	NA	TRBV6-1	TGTGCCAGCAGTGAAGACAGCAGCGCCTATGGCTACACCTTC	CASSEDSSAYGYTF
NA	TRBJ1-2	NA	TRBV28	TGTGCCAGCAGTTTACTTGGCTATGGCTACACCTTC	CASSLLGYGYTF
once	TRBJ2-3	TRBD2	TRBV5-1	TGCGCCAGCGGGAGGGAGAGCACAGATACGCAGTATTTT	CASGRESTDTQYF
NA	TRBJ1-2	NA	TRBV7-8	TGTGCCAGCAGCTTACGGGGGCTAAACTATGGCTACACCTTC	CASSLRGLNYGYTF
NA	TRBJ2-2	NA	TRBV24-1	TGTGCCACCAGTGGTCCAGCGGGCGGGGAGCTGTTTTTT	CATSGPAGGELFF
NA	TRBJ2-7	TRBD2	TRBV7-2	TGTGCCAGCAGCTCCGGGACTAGCGGGAGTAATAGGTTCTACGAGCAGTACTTC	CASSSGTSGSNRFYEQYF
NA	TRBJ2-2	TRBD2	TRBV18	TGTGCCAGCTCACCTAGCGGGGTCGAGAACACCGGGGAGCTGTTTTTT	CASSPSGVENTGELFF
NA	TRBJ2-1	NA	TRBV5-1	TGCGCCAGCCGCCGGGAGTACAATGAGCAGTTCTTC	CASRREYNEQFF
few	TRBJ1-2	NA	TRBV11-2	TGTGCCAGCAGCTCTGTAACAGGAGCTAACTATGGCTACACCTTC	CASSSVTGANYGYTF
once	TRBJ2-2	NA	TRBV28	TGTGCCAGCACCCCCGGGGGCCCCGGGGAGCTGTTTTTT	CASTPGGPGELFF
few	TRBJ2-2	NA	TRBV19	TGTGCCAGTAACCAGGGTTGGGCCGGGGAGCTGTTTTTT	CASNQGWAGELFF
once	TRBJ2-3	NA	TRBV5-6	TGTGCCAGCAGGCTGCTGGGGTCAGATACGCAGTATTTT	CASRLLGSDTQYF
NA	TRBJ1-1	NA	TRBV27	TGTGCCAGCAGTTTCACGACAGCGAACACTGAAGCTTTCTTT	CASSFTTANTEAFF
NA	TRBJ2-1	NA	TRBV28	TGTGCCAGCAGTTTAAATGAGCAGTTCTTC	CASSLNEQFF
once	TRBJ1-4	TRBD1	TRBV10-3	TGTGCCATCAGTGGATCGACAGGGGGAGGAGAAAAACTGTTTTTT	CAISGSTGGGEKLFF
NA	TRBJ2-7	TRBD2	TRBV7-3	TGTGCCAGCAGCAGGACTAGGGGCTACGAGCAGTACTTC	CASSRTRGYEQYF
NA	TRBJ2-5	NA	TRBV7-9	TGTGCCAGCAGCCCAACAGGAGGTCGGGAGACCCAGTACTTC	CASSPTGGRETQYF
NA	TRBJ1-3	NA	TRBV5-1	TGCGCCAGCAGCTTGGGCCCATCGGGACCAGAGAACACCATATATTTT	CASSLGPSGPENTIYF
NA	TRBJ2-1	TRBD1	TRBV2	TGTGCCAGCAGGGGGACAGGGGACCTTGAGCAGTTCTTC	CASRGTGDLEQFF
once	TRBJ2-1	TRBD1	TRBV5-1	TGCGCCAGCAGCCCCGGACAGGGAGATGAGCAGTTCTTC	CASSPGQGDEQFF
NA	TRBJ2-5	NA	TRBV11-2	TGTGCCAGCAGCTCGCGACTTGCTGAAGAGACCCAGTACTTC	CASSSRLAEETQYF
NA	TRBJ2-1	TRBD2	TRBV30	TGTGCCTGGAGGACTAGCGGGAGGGAGGAGCAGTTCTTC	CAWRTSGREEQFF
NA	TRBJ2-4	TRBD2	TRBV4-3	TGCGCCAGCAGCCAAGAGGCGGGAGTTCCCAGAAACATTCAGTACTTC	CASSQEAGVPRNIQYF
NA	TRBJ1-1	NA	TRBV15	TGTGCCACCAGCGGGGGTGGGTTTGCCTTCGCTTTCTTT	CATSGGGFAFAFF
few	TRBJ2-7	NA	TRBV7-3	TGTGCCAGCAGCTTAGCGAAAGTCTACGAGCAGTACTTC	CASSLAKVYEQYF
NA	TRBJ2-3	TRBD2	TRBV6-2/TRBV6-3	TGTGCCAGCAGTTACAGCGGGACTGAGTATACGCAGTATTTT	CASSYSGTEYTQYF
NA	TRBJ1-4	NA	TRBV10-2	TGCGCCAGCAGTCCGGGGATTGGGGCAACTAATGAAAAACTGTTTTTT	CASSPGIGATNEKLFF
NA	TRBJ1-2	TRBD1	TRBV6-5	TGTGCCAGCACAGGGGGCAACTATGGCTACACCTTC	CASTGGNYGYTF
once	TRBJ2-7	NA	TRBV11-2	TGTGCCAGCAGCTTAGAGGCCGGGAACCACTACGAGCAGTACTTC	CASSLEAGNHYEQYF
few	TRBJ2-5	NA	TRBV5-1	TGCGCCAGCAGCTTGGCGGCCCACCTGGATCAGACCCAGTACTTC	CASSLAAHLDQTQYF
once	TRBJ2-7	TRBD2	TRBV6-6	TGTGCCAGCAGCTTTAGCGGGAGTAGGGGCTACGAGCAGTACTTC	CASSFSGSRGYEQYF
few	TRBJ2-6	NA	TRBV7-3	TGTGCCAGCAGTCCCAGGAACAATCCAGGGGCCAACGTCCTGACTTTC	CASSPRNNPGANVLTF
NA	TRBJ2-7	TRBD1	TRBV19	TGTGCCAGTAGTACACTGCCGGGACAGGGGGCTGGGGAGCAGTACTTC	CASSTLPGQGAGEQYF
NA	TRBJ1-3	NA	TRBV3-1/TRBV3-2	TGTGCCAGCAGCCCCCGGCGGGCTGGAAACACCATATATTTT	CASSPRRAGNTIYF
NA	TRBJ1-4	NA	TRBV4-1	TGCGCCAGCAGCCCCTACCGTGAAAAACTGTTTTTT	CASSPYREKLFF
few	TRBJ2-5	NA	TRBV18	TGTGCCAGCTCACCACCGTCCGGCCAAGAGACCCAGTACTTC	CASSPPSGQETQYF
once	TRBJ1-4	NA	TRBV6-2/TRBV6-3	TGTGCCAGCAGTTACTCTTCGCTGTCAGGGGATGAAAAACTGTTTTTT	CASSYSSLSGDEKLFF
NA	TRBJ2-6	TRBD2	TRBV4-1	TGCGCCAGCAGCCAAGAGGTAGCGGGAGGGCGGCCTGGGGCCAACGTCCTGACTTTC	CASSQEVAGGRPGANVLTF
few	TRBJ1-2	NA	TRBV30	TGTGCCTCCTCGACAGTTAGAAGGGGCTACACCTTC	CASSTVRRGYTF
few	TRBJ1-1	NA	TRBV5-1	TGCGCCAGCAGCAGGGGAGACGCTGAAGCTTTCTTT	CASSRGDAEAFF